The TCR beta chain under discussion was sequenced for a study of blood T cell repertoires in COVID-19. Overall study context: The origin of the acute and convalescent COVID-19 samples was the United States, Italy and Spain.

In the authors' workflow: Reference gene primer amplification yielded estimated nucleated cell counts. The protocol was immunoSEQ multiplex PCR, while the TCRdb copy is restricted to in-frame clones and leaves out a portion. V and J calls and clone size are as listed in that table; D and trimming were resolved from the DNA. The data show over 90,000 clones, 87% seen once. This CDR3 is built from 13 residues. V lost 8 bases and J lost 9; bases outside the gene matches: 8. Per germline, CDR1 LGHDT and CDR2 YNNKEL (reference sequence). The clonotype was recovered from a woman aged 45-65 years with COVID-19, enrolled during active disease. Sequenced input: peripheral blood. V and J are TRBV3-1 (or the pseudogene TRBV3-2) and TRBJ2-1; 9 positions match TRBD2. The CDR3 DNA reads TGTGCCAGCTGTTTAGCGGGGGTTGGTGAGCAGTTCTTC. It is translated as CASCLAGVGEQFF.